These 26 T cell receptor beta chains share one sample of origin, sequenced in a study of CD8 T cells in Susac syndrome. RNA in amounts of about 0.5 to 1 ug was reverse transcribed with random hexamers. TCRdb used MiXCR to reprocess the immunoSEQ multiplex PCR reads, holding one entry per CDR3 protein. The table includes around 140,000 distinct CDR3 sequences, roughly 94% detected once. The specimen sequenced was CD4+ T cells from PBMCs. These receptors all stem from a human donor in good health.

The gene calls are TRBV9 and TRBJ2-2; D not resolved. Per the germline V gene, CDR1 is SGDLS and CDR2 is YYNGEE. V shed 4 bases and J shed 0 bases, with 16 bases lying between them. This CDR3 spans 17 amino acids. CDR3: CASSTLDRLTNTGELFF. CDR3 sequence (DNA): TGTGCCAGCAGCACCCTGGACCGACTCACGAACACCGGGGAGCTGTTTTTT.

J is TRBJ1-1 and V is TRBV5-1; a weak D match, TRBD1 (5 bases). Germline lookup yields CDR1 SGHRS and CDR2 YFSETQ. The CDR3 spans 15 residues. V was shortened by 4 bases and J by 4 bases, with 17 bases between the two germline ends. The CDR3 loop reads CASSHPPGQGTEAFF. In DNA form, the CDR3 reads TGCGCCAGCAGCCACCCCCCAGGGCAGGGCACTGAAGCTTTCTTT.

In its sample, this clonotype was seen once. This chain uses TRBV9 with TRBJ2-1; no clear D gene. The germline V gene has CDR1 SGDLS and CDR2 YYNGEE. Trimming cost V 0 bases and J 4 bases, with 14 bases left between them. CDR3 length equals 16 residues. CDR3 bases: TGTGCCAGCAGCGTAGGGATCGGGCGGTCGTACAATGAGCAGTTCTTC. This encodes CASSVGIGRSYNEQFF.

This clonotype came up once. This rearrangement joins TRBV10-2 to TRBJ2-1; D possibly corresponds to TRBD2 (5 bases). The CDR3 is 14 residues long. The germline V and J ends were trimmed by 4 bases and 0 bases, with 7 bases remaining between them. From germline, CDR1 is WSHSY and CDR2 SAAADI. The CDR3 sequence is CASSGSVSYNEQFF. The CDR3 DNA follows: TGCGCCAGCAGTGGTAGCGTCTCCTACAATGAGCAGTTCTTC.

V and J are TRBV20-1 and TRBJ2-7; a possible D gene is TRBD2 (6 bases). V was shortened by 4 bases and J by 2 bases, with 15 bases between the two germline ends. The CDR3 spans 14 residues. Per the germline V gene, CDR1 is DFQATT and CDR2 is SNEGSKA (reference sequence). The CDR3 loop reads CSAILADSPYEQYF. The CDR3 region has the DNA TGCAGTGCTATATTAGCGGATTCACCCTACGAGCAGTACTTC.

This chain links TRBV5-6 with TRBJ2-7; D is unclear. The V gene lost 1 base and the J gene lost 3 bases, with 11 bases spanning the gap. Germline CDR1 reads SGHDT; CDR2 reads YYEEEE. The CDR3 covers 14 residues. The CDR3 bases are TGTGCCAGCAGCTTGAGGGCTGGAAACTACGAGCAGTACTTC. Protein: CASSLRAGNYEQYF.

V is TRBV19 and J is TRBJ2-5; D tentatively fits TRBD1 or TRBD2 (5 bases each). Germline V gives CDR1 LNHDA, CDR2 SQIVND (reference sequence). V dropped 5 bases and J dropped 5 bases, with 15 bases sitting between them. This CDR3 has 14 amino acids. CDR3 amino acids: CASSPRGRGETQYF. CDR3 coding DNA: TGTGCCAGTAGTCCCCGGGGCCGCGGGGAGACCCAGTACTTC.

The chain recombines TRBV7-2 with TRBJ1-2; 7 nucleotides agree with TRBD1. The CDR3 length is 14 residues. Trimming at V came to 7 bases and at J to 0 bases, leaving 5 bases not matched to a gene. Germline CDR1 reads SGHTA; CDR2 reads FQGNSA. Here the CDR3 reads CASTRTGPNYGYTF. The CDR3 DNA is TGTGCCAGCACCAGGACAGGCCCTAACTATGGCTACACCTTC.

The chain has TRBV2 and TRBJ2-2; D is possibly TRBD2 (6 bases). The CDR3 sequence is 14 residues long. V was cut by 5 bases and J by 2 bases, with 9 bases left in between. Germline V gives CDR1 SNHLY, CDR2 FYNNEI. CDR3 protein: CASSTGTNTGELFF. CDR3 bases: TGTGCCAGCAGTACCGGGACTAACACCGGGGAGCTGTTTTTT.

The chain joins TRBV5-6 to TRBJ2-2; unclear D gene. Trimming took 4 bases from V and 7 from J, leaving 14 bases between them. The CDR3 has 14 amino acids. The V gene's germline CDR1 is SGHDT and CDR2 YYEEEE. This CDR3 is CASSGFQFHGELFF. In nucleotides, the CDR3 is TGTGCCAGCAGCGGATTCCAGTTTCACGGGGAGCTGTTTTTT.

The V and J genes are TRBV6-1 and TRBJ2-1; D uncertain. The CDR3 is 12 amino acids. Trimming removed 6 bases at V and 10 bases at J, with 13 bases between. The germline CDR1 and CDR2 sequences are MNHNS and SASEGT. The CDR3 reads CASSLGQFEQFF. Here the CDR3 DNA reads TGTGCCAGCAGCCTCGGCCAATTCGAGCAGTTCTTC.

The rearrangement uses TRBV7-6 and TRBJ1-1, with D tentatively TRBD1 (6 bases). The length of the CDR3 is 15 residues. V was cut by 2 bases and J by 0 bases, with 10 bases left in between. Germline V gene lookup returns CDR1 SGHVS and CDR2 FNYEAQ. Here the CDR3 DNA reads TGTGCCAGCAGCTTATCAGGACAGTTGAACACTGAAGCTTTCTTT. Translation gives CASSLSGQLNTEAFF.

V gene TRBV12-3 or TRBV12-4 combines with J gene TRBJ1-3, with 9 nucleotides matching TRBD1. CDR3 length: 15 amino acids. With 6 bases clipped from V and 3 bases from J, the junction kept 6 bases outside the gene matches. CDR3 nucleotide sequence: TGTGCCAGCAGCCCAGGGACAGGGAATGGAAACACCATATATTTT. Its protein product is CASSPGTGNGNTIYF.

This chain uses TRBV20-1 with TRBJ2-7; 12 positions match TRBD2. CDR3 size: 18 residues. Germline lookup yields CDR1 DFQATT and CDR2 SNEGSKA (reference sequence). The trim removed 0 bases at V and 4 bases at J, leaving 13 bases unmatched. The CDR3: CSAREGLAGGPVTYEQYF. CDR3 DNA: TGCAGTGCTAGAGAGGGGCTAGCGGGAGGGCCGGTAACGTACGAGCAGTACTTC.

This chain connects TRBV25-1 to TRBJ2-1; 9 bases line up with TRBD2. CDR3 length: 16 amino acids. Trimming removed 7 bases from V and 7 bases from J; junction bases left unmatched: 14. Germline lookup yields CDR1 MGHDK and CDR2 SYGVNS. For the CDR3, the DNA is TGTGCCAGCATCCCCCCGGGGCTAGCGGGATGGAATGAGCAGTTCTTC. Translation gives CASIPPGLAGWNEQFF.

The rearrangement links TRBV14 to TRBJ2-1; no clear D. The CDR3 sequence is 12 residues long. The V and J ends lost 4 bases and 12 bases respectively, with 13 bases between them. Germline V gives CDR1 SGHDN, CDR2 FVKESK. The CDR3 sequence is CASSLSTEGQFF. Here the CDR3 DNA reads TGTGCCAGCAGCCTCAGCACAGAAGGGCAGTTCTTC. Complete variable domain (other parts from reference TRBV14 and TRBJ2-1): EAGVTQFPSHSVIEKGQTVTLRCDPISGHDNLYWYRRVMGKEIKFLLHFVKESKQDESGMPNNRFLAERTGGTYSTLKVQPAELEDSGVYFCASSLSTEGQFFGPGTRLTVL.

This clonotype has only one observation. The rearrangement uses TRBV7-9 and TRBJ2-7; D possibly corresponds to TRBD2 (6 bases). Looked up from germline, CDR1 is SEHNR and CDR2 is FQNEAQ (reference sequence). V gave up 1 base and J gave up 1 base, with 11 bases separating them. CDR3 length: 15 amino acids. The chain's CDR3 is CASSLGWGTSYEQYF. CDR3 nucleotides: TGTGCCAGCAGCTTAGGGTGGGGGACTTCCTACGAGCAGTACTTC.

The chain combines TRBV12-3 or TRBV12-4 with TRBJ1-5, with D perhaps matching TRBD1 (6 bases). CDR3 length: 17 amino acids. V was cut by 5 bases and J by 2 bases, with 19 bases left in between. Written as DNA, the CDR3 is TGTGCCAGCAGTCCGGTGGGCGGGGAGGGGGGCAATCAGCCCCAGCATTTT. It encodes CASSPVGGEGGNQPQHF.

The chain couples TRBV19 to TRBJ2-3, with D unclear. The ends were cut back, 1 base at V and 4 bases at J, with 6 bases in the middle. Germline V CDR1 and CDR2: LNHDA, SQIVND (reference sequence). The CDR3 consists of 13 residues. CDR3 sequence reads: CASSIGQADTQYF. CDR3 coding DNA: TGTGCCAGTAGTATAGGGCAGGCAGATACGCAGTATTTT.

The V call is TRBV6-2 or TRBV6-3, the J call TRBJ2-2, with D maybe TRBD2 (5 bases). This CDR3 has 14 amino acids. The germline gives CDR1 MNHEY, CDR2 SVGEGT. V lost 2 bases and J 5 bases, leaving 9 bases between the germline ends. The CDR3: CASSYVRETGELFF. CDR3 coding DNA: TGTGCCAGCAGTTACGTTAGGGAGACCGGGGAGCTGTTTTTT.

This rearrangement joins TRBV5-1 to TRBJ2-2; weak D call: TRBD2 (6 bases). Trimming stripped 2 bases from V and 0 bases from J, with 17 bases between. This CDR3 contains 18 residues. In germline, CDR1 is SGHRS, CDR2 YFSETQ. Here the CDR3 DNA reads TGCGCCAGCAGCTTTAACCCGGGACTCTTTCCGAACACCGGGGAGCTGTTTTTT. Its protein is CASSFNPGLFPNTGELFF.

The chain is built from TRBV30 and TRBJ2-2; D is perhaps TRBD1 (5 bases). The V end lost 0 bases, the J end lost 1 base, and 15 bases lay between the germline ends. CDR1 GTSNPN and CDR2 SVGIG come from the germline V gene (reference sequence). CDR3 length: 17 amino acids. The CDR3 DNA is TGTGCCTGGAGTGTACCGTTCCCGCAGGGGAACACCGGGGAGCTGTTTTTT. This encodes CAWSVPFPQGNTGELFF.

The count of this clonotype is one. V and J are TRBV6-6 and TRBJ2-7, with 8 bases matching TRBD2. Germline V CDR1 and CDR2: MNHNY, SVGAGI (reference sequence). Unmatched junction bases numbered 12, after V lost 6 bases and J lost 5 bases. The CDR3 runs to 15 residues. The CDR3 coding sequence is TGTGCCAGCAGCACCTATAGCGGGGAGTTGGACGAGCAGTACTTC. It codes for CASSTYSGELDEQYF.

The chain uses TRBV19 and TRBJ2-1, with D unclear. The CDR3 length is 11 residues. Germline V gives CDR1 LNHDA, CDR2 SQIVND (reference sequence). The V end was cut by 6 bases, the J end by 8 bases, with 8 bases between. CDR3 amino acids: CASSTGDEQFF. The CDR3 DNA follows: TGTGCCAGTAGCACTGGAGATGAGCAGTTCTTC.

In DNA form, the CDR3 reads TGCAGCGTTAACCGGGATTTAGAGACCCAGTACTTC. Protein: CSVNRDLETQYF. This chain connects TRBV29-1 to TRBJ2-5, with D possibly TRBD2 on 5 matching bases. This CDR3 region has 12 residues. Germline V gene data show CDR1 as SQVTM and CDR2 as ANQGSEA. Trimming removed 5 bases from V and 4 bases from J, with 11 bases in between.

The gene calls are TRBV20-1 and TRBJ1-5; TRBD1 matches 9 bases. The V and J ends lost 5 bases and 4 bases, in that order; junction bases with no gene match: 6. From germline, CDR1 is DFQATT and CDR2 SNEGSKA (reference sequence). The CDR3 runs 14 residues. The CDR3 sequence is CSACTGGSNQPQHF. CDR3 nucleotide sequence: TGCAGTGCTTGTACAGGGGGCTCTAATCAGCCCCAGCATTTT.